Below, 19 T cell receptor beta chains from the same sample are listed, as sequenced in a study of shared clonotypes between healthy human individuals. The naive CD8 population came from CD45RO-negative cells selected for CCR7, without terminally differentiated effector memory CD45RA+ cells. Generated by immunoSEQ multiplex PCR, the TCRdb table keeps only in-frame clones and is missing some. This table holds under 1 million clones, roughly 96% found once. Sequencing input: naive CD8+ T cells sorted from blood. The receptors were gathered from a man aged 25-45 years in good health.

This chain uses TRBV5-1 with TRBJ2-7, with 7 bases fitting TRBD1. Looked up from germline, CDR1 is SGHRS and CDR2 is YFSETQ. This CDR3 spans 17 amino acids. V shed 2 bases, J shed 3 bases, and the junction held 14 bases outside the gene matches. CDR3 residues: CASSLSPGQDLVYEQYF. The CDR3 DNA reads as TGCGCCAGCAGCTTAAGCCCTGGACAGGATCTCGTCTACGAGCAGTACTTC. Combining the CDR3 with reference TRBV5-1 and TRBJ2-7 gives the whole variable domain KAGVTQTPRYLIKTRGQQVTLSCSPISGHRSVSWYQQTPGQGLQFLFEYFSETQRNKGNFPGRFSGRQFSNSRSEMNVSTLELGDSALYLCASSLSPGQDLVYEQYFGPGTRLTVT.

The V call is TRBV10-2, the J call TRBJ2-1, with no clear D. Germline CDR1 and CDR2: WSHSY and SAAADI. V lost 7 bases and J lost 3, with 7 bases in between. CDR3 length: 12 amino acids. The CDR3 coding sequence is TGCGCCAGCAAAGATCTCTACAATGAGCAGTTCTTC. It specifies CASKDLYNEQFF.

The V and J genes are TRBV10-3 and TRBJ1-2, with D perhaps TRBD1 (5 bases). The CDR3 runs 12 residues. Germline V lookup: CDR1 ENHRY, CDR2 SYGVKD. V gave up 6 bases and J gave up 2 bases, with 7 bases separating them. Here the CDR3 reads CAIRAGNYGYTF. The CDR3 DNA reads TGTGCCATCAGGGCAGGGAACTATGGCTACACCTTC.

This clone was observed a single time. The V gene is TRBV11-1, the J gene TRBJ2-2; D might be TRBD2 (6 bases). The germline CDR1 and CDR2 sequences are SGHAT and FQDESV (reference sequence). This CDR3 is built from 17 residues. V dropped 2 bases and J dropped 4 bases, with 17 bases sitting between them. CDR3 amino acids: CASSLRGSGLGTGELFF. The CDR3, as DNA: TGTGCCAGCAGCTTAAGAGGGAGCGGGCTGGGCACCGGGGAGCTGTTTTTT.

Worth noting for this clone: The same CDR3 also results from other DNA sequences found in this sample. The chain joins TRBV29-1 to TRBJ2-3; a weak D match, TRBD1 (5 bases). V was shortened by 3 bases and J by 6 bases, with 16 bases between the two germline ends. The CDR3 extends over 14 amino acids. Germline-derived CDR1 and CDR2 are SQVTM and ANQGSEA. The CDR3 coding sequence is TGCAGCGTTGAGGTCCAGGGTGGTCGCGATACGCAGTATTTT. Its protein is CSVEVQGGRDTQYF.

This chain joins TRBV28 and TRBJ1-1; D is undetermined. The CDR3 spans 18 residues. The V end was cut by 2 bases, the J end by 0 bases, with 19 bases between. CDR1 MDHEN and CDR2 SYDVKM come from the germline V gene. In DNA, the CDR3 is TGTGCCAGCAGTTTAATCCTGTTGCAGGAGCCCATGAACACTGAAGCTTTCTTT. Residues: CASSLILLQEPMNTEAFF.

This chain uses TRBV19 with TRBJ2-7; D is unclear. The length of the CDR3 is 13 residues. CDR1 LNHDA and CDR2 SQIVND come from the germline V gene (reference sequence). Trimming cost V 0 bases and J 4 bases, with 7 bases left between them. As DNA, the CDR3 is TGTGCCAGTAGTATAGATTGGAGTTACGAGCAGTACTTC. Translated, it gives CASSIDWSYEQYF.

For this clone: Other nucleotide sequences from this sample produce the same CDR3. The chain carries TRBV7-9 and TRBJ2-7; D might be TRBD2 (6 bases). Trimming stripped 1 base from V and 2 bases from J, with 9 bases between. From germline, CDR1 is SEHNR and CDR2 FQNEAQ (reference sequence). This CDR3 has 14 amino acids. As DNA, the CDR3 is TGTGCCAGCAGCTTAGGTGGGAGGACCTACGAGCAGTACTTC. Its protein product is CASSLGGRTYEQYF.

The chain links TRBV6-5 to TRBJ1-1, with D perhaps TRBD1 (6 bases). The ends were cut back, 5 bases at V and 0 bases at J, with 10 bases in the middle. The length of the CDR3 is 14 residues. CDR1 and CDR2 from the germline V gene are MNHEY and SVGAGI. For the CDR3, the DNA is TGTGCCAGCAGTGGGACACGCATGAACACTGAAGCTTTCTTT. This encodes CASSGTRMNTEAFF.

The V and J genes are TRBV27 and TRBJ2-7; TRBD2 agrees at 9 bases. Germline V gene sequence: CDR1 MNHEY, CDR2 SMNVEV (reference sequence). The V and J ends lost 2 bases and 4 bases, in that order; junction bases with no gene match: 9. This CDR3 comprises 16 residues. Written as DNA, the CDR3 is TGTGCCAGCAGTTTAGTTACTAGCGGGCCCCTTTACGAGCAGTACTTC. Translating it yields CASSLVTSGPLYEQYF.

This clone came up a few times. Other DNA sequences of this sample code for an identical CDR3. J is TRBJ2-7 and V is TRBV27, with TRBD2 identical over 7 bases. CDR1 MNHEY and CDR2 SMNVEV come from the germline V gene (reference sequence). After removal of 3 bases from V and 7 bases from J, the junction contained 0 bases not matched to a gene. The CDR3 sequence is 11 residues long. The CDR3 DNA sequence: TGTGCCAGCAGTTTCGGGAGGGAGCAGTACTTC. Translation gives CASSFGREQYF.

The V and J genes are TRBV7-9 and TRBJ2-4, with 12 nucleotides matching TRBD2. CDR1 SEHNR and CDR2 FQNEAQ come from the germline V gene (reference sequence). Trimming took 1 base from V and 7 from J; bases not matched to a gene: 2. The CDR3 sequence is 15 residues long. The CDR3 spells CASSLDGTSGNIQYF. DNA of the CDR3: TGTGCCAGCAGCTTAGATGGGACTAGCGGGAACATTCAGTACTTC.

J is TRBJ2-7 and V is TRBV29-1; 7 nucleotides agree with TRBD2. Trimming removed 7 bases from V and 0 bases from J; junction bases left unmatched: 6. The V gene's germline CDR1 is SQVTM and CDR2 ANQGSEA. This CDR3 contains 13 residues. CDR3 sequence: CSGREVDSYEQYF. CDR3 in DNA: TGCAGCGGCCGGGAGGTCGACTCCTACGAGCAGTACTTC.

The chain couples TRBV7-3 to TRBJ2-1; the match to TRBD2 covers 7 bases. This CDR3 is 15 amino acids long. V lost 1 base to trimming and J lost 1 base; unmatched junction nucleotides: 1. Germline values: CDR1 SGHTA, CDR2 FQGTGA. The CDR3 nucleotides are TGTGCCAGCAGCTTAAGTAGCGGGTCCTACAATGAGCAGTTCTTC. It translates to CASSLSSGSYNEQFF.

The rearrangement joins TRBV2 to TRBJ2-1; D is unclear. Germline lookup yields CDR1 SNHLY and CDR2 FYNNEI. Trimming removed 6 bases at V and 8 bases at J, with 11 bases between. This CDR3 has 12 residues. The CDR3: CASRGWVYEQFF. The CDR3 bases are TGTGCCAGCAGGGGATGGGTCTATGAGCAGTTCTTC.

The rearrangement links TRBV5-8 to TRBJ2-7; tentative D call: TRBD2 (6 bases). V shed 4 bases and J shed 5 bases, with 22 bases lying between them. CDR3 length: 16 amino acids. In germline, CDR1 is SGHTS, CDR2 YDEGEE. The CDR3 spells CASSPRDRGGFHEQYF. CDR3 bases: TGTGCCAGCAGCCCCCGGGATCGGGGAGGTTTCCACGAGCAGTACTTC.

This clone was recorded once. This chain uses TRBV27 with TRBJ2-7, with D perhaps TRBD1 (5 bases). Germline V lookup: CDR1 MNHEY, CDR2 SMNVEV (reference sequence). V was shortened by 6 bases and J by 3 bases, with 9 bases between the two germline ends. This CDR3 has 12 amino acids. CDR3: CASRQTDYEQYF. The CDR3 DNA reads TGTGCCAGCAGGCAGACAGACTACGAGCAGTACTTC.

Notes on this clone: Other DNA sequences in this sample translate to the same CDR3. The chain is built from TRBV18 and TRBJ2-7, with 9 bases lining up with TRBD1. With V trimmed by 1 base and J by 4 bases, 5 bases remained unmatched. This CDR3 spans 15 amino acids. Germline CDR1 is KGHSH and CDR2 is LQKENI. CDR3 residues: CASSPRDRVSYEQYF. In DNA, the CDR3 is TGTGCCAGCTCACCACGGGACAGGGTGTCATACGAGCAGTACTTC.

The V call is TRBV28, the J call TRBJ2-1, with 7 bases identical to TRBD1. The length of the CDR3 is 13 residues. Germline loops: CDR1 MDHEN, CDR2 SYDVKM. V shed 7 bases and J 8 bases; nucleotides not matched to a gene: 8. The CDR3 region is CASKPTGMDEQFF. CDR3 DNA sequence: TGTGCCAGCAAGCCGACAGGGATGGATGAGCAGTTCTTC.